A selection of T cell receptor beta chains follows, all from one sample in a study of cytotoxic CD8 clonotypes in ibrutinib-treated CLL. Some clones are missing from TCRdb's copy, which holds only in-frame ones; the method was immunoSEQ multiplex PCR. The data hold over 200,000 clones, with roughly 79% observed a single time. This material consisted of PBMCs, taken after 12 months of ibrutinib treatment. The receptor source for this set is a human donor with chronic lymphocytic leukemia. Each CDR3 is given with its conserved first and last residue. The D gene is left open where the match is weak. Expanded clones are given a class, and other clones once, few, many or no size at all.

j_call v_call d_call clone_size cdr3_nt cdr3_aa
TRBJ2-1 TRBV2 TRBD2 - TGTGCCAGCAGGCAACTAGCGGGAGGCCCCAATGAGCAGTTCTTC CASRQLAGGPNEQFF
TRBJ2-7 TRBV6-5 - - TGTGCCAGCAGTTACTCGCTTAGCGACTCCTACGAGCAGTACTTC CASSYSLSDSYEQYF
TRBJ2-3 TRBV18 TRBD2 - TGTGCCAGCTCACGACTAGCGGACACAGATACGCAGTATTTT CASSRLADTDTQYF
TRBJ2-7 TRBV27 TRBD2 - TGTGCCAGCAGCAGAGCCGGGACTAGCGGGGGGGGGCTTCACGAGCAGTACTTC CASSRAGTSGGGLHEQYF
TRBJ2-3 TRBV4-1 - - TGCGCCAGCAGCCAAGGCAGAAGCACAGATACGCAGTATTTT CASSQGRSTDTQYF
TRBJ2-7 TRBV11-2 - - TGTGCCAGCAGCCCCACCCCGGGCGAATACGAGCAGTACTTC CASSPTPGEYEQYF
TRBJ2-7 TRBV4-1 - - TGCGCCAGCAGCCAAGATACGGCAGGGGATGTCTACGAGCAGTACTTC CASSQDTAGDVYEQYF
TRBJ1-5 TRBV18 - - TGTGCCAGCTCACCAAATTCTCTATGGGGGGCTGGTCAGCCCCAGCATTTT CASSPNSLWGAGQPQHF
TRBJ1-1 TRBV6-1 - few TGTGCCAGCAGTAGGTCACAGAACACTGAAGCTTTCTTT CASSRSQNTEAFF
TRBJ2-5 TRBV5-1 - - TGCGCCAGCAGCTACCGCCCGGACCGATTCCAAGAGACCCAGTACTTC CASSYRPDRFQETQYF
TRBJ2-5 TRBV7-9 TRBD1 - TGTGCCAGCAGCCCAACAGGGGTAGAAGAGACCCAGTACTTC CASSPTGVEETQYF
TRBJ2-3 TRBV7-7 - - TGTGCTAGCAGCTTAGAGGGGACCACAGATACGCAGTATTTT CASSLEGTTDTQYF
TRBJ1-2 TRBV6-5 - - TGTGCCAGCAGTTACTCGATCTCGGTAGCTAACTATGGCTACACCTTC CASSYSISVANYGYTF
TRBJ2-7 TRBV29-1 TRBD1 once TGCAGCGTTGAAGCAGGGGGCGGCGAGCAGTACTTC CSVEAGGGEQYF
TRBJ2-2 TRBV9 - - TGTGCCAGCAGCGTGGGCCTTATAAACACCGGGGAGCTGTTTTTT CASSVGLINTGELFF
TRBJ1-2 TRBV28 - - TGTGCCAGCAGTTACTCTCTTGCAGGGGATAACTATGGCTACACCTTC CASSYSLAGDNYGYTF
TRBJ2-2 TRBV7-6 - - TGTGCCAGCAGCTTACTGAGGGACGCGAACACCGGGGAGCTGTTTTTT CASSLLRDANTGELFF
TRBJ2-1 TRBV6-4 TRBD2 - TGTGCCAGCAGTGAACGCGGACTAGCCAATGAGCAGTTCTTC CASSERGLANEQFF
TRBJ2-7 TRBV7-9 - - TGTGCCAGCAGCCCCAAATCTTGGGGAAGCTACGAGCAGTACTTC CASSPKSWGSYEQYF
TRBJ2-7 TRBV11-2 TRBD1 - TGTGCCAGCAGCTTCGGGACAGGGATTCGCGAGCAGTACTTC CASSFGTGIREQYF
TRBJ2-5 TRBV11-2 TRBD1 - TGTGCCAGCAGCTTAGCACGGGGACAGGGGTGGGAGACCCAGTACTTC CASSLARGQGWETQYF
TRBJ2-1 TRBV5-1 TRBD2 - TGCGCCAGCAGCTTTGCTAGCGGATACAATGAGCAGTTCTTC CASSFASGYNEQFF
TRBJ2-1 TRBV5-1 TRBD2 many TGCGCCAGCAGCTCATTAGCGGGGGACTTTACTGAGGGGCAGTTCTTC CASSSLAGDFTEGQFF
TRBJ1-2 TRBV6-5 - - TGTGCCAGCAGTTACGTGCGGACGTCGGACTATGGCTACACCTTC CASSYVRTSDYGYTF
TRBJ1-3 TRBV5-4 - - TGTGCCAGCAGCTTTTGGGGAGCAGGAAACACCATATATTTT CASSFWGAGNTIYF